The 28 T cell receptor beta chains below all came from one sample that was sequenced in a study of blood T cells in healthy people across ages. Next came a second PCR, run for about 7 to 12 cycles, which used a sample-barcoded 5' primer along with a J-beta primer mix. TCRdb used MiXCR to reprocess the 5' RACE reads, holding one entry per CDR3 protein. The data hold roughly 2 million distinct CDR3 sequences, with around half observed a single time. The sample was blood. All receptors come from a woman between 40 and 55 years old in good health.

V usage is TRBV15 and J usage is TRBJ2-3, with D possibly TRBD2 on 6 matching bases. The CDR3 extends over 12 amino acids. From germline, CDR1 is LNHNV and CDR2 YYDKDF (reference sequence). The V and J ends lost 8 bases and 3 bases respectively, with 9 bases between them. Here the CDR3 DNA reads TGTGCCACCGGGGAGGATACAGATACGCAGTATTTT. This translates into CATGEDTDTQYF.

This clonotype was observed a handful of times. The CDR3: CATSPGLAANEQFF. CDR3 nucleotides: TGTGCCACCAGTCCGGGACTAGCGGCGAATGAGCAGTTCTTC. This chain uses TRBV24-1 with TRBJ2-1; 11 bases map to TRBD2. CDR3 length equals 14 residues. Germline trimming cut 6 bases from V and 7 bases from J; bases unmatched to any gene: 4. The germline V gene has CDR1 KGHDR and CDR2 SFDVKD.

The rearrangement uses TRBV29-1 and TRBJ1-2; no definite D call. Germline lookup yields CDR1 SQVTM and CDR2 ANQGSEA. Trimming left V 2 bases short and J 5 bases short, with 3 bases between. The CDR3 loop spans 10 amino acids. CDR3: CSVELYGYTF. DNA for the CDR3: TGCAGCGTTGAACTGTATGGCTACACCTTC.

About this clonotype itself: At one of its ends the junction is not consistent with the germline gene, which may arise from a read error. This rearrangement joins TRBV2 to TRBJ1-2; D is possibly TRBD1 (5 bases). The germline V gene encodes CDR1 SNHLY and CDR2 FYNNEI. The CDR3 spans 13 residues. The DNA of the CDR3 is TGTGCCGGCAGGGCGGGCCTGAACTATGGCTACACCTTC. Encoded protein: CAGRAGLNYGYTF. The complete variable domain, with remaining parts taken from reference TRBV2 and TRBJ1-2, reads EPEVTQTPSHQVTQMGQEVILRCVPISNHLYFYWYRQILGQKVEFLVSFYNNEISEKSEIFDDQFSVERPDGSNFTLKIRSTKLEDSAMYFCAGRAGLNYGYTFGSGTRLTVV.

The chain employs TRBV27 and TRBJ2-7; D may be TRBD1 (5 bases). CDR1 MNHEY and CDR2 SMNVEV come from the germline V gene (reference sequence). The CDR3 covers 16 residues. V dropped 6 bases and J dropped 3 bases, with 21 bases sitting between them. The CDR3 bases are TGTGCCAGCAGGCGCTCGCAGGGTTTTACCTTCTACGAGCAGTACTTC. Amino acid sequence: CASRRSQGFTFYEQYF.

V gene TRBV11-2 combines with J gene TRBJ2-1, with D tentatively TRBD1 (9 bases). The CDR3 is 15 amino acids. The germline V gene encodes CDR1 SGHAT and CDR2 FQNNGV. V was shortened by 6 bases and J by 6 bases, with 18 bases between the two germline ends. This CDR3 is CASSSSGTGSNEQFF. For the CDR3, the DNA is TGTGCCAGCAGTAGTAGCGGGACAGGGAGCAATGAGCAGTTCTTC.

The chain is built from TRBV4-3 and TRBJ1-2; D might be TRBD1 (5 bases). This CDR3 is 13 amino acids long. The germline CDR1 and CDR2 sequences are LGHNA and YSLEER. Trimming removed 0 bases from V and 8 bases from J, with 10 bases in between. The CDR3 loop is CASSQEGREGYTF. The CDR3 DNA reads TGCGCCAGCAGCCAAGAAGGCAGGGAGGGCTACACCTTC.

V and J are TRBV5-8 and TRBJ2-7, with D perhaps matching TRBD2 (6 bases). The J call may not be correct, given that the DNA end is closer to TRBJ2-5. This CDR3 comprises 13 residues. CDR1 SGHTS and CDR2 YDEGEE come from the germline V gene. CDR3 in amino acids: CASSLGEAQTQYF. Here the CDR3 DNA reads TGTGCCAGCAGCTTGGGGGAGGCCCAGACCCAGTACTTC.

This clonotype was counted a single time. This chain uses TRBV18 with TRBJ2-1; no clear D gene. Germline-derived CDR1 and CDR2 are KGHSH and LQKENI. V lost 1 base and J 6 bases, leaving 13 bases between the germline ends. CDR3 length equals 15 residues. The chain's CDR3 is CASSPRTVRSNEQFF. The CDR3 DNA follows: TGTGCCAGCTCACCACGCACAGTGCGGAGCAATGAGCAGTTCTTC.

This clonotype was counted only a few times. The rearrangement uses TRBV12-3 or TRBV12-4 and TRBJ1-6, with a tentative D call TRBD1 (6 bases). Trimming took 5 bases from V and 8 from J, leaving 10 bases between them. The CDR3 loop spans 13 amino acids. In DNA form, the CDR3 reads TGTGCCAGCAGTATCGGACAGCATTCACCCCTCCACTTT. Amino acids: CASSIGQHSPLHF.

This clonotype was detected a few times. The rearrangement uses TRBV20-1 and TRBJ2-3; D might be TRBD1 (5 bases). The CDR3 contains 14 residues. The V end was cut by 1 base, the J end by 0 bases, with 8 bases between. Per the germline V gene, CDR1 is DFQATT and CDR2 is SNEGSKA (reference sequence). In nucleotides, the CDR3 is TGCAGTGCTAGAGTGACAGTCAGCACAGATACGCAGTATTTT. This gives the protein CSARVTVSTDTQYF.

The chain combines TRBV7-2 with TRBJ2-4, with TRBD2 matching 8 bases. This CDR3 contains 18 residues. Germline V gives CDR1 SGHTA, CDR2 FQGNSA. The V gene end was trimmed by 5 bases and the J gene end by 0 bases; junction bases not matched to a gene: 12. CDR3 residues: CASSHQGGGLIAKNIQYF. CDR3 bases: TGTGCCAGCAGCCACCAAGGCGGGGGGCTCATAGCCAAAAACATTCAGTACTTC.

The CDR3 is CASRQSSGGAFLNEQFF. CDR3 nucleotide sequence: TGTGCCAGCAGGCAATCTAGCGGGGGGGCTTTTCTCAATGAGCAGTTCTTC. V and J are TRBV2 and TRBJ2-1; 12 nucleotides agree with TRBD2. The germline V gene has CDR1 SNHLY and CDR2 FYNNEI. Trimming removed 6 bases from V and 6 bases from J; junction bases left unmatched: 12. The CDR3 length is 17 residues.

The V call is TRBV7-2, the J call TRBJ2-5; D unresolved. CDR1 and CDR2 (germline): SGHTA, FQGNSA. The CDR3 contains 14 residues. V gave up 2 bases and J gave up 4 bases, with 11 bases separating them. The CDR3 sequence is CASSLPGAVETQYF. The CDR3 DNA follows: TGTGCCAGCAGCTTACCCGGTGCAGTAGAGACCCAGTACTTC.

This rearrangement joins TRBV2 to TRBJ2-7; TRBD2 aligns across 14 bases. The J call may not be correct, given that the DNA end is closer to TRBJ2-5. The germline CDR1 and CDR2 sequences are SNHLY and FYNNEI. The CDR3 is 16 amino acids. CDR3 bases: TGTGCCAGCAGGCTGACTAGCGGGGGGGCATCGGAGACCCAGTACTTC. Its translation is CASRLTSGGASETQYF.

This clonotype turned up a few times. CDR3 DNA: TGCGCCAGCAGCCTAGAAGGGCTAGCGGGGGAGGATGAGCAGTTCTTC. Translated, it gives CASSLEGLAGEDEQFF. The genes are TRBV4-3 and TRBJ2-1; 10 nucleotides agree with TRBD2. Unmatched junction bases numbered 11, after V lost 4 bases and J lost 8 bases. Germline V lookup: CDR1 LGHNA, CDR2 YSLEER. The CDR3 has 16 residues.

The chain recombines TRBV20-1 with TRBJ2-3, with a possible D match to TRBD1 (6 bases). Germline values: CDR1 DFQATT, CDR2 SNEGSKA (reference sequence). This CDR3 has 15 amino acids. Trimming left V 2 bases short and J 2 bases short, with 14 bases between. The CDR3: CSARTGNLYTDTQYF. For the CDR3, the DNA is TGCAGTGCTAGAACAGGGAATCTTTACACAGATACGCAGTATTTT.

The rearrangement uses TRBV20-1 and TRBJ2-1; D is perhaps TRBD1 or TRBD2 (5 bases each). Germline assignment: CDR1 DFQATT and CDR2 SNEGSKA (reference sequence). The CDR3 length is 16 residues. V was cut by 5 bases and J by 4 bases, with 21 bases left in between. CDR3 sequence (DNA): TGCAGTGCTGCCGCTTGGGGGAGAGGGCCTTACAATGAGCAGTTCTTC. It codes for CSAAAWGRGPYNEQFF.

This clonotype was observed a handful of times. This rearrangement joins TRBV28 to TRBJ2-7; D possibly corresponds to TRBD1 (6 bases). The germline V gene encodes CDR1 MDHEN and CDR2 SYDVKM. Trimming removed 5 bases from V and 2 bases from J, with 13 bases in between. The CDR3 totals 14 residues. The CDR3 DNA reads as TGTGCCAGCAGTCCCGGGACACTTACCTACGAGCAGTACTTC. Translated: CASSPGTLTYEQYF.

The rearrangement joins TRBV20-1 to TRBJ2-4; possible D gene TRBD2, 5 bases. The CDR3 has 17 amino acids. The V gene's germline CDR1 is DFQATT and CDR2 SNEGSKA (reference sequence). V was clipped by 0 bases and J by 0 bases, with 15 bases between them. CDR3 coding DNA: TGCAGTGCTAGAGATCCCCGGGATGACCTAGCCAAAAACATTCAGTACTTC. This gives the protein CSARDPRDDLAKNIQYF.

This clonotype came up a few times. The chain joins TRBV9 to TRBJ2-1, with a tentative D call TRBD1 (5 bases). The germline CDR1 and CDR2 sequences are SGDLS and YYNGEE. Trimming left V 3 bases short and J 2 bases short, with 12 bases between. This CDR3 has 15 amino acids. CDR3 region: CASSADIPPYNEQFF. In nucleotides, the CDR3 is TGTGCCAGCAGCGCGGACATCCCACCCTACAATGAGCAGTTCTTC.

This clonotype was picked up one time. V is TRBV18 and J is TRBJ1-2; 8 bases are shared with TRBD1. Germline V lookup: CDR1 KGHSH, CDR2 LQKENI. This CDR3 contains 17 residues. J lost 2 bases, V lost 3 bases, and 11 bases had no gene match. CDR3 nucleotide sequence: TGTGCCAGCTCACCCCAGGGGGCTAAAATTGACAACTATGGCTACACCTTC. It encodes CASSPQGAKIDNYGYTF.

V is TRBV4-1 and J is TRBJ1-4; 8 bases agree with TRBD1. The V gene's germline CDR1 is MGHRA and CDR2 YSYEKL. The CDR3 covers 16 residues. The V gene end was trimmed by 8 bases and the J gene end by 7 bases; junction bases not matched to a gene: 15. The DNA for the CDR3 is TGCGCCAGCCACCGCGGGGGACCCACAGGGGGTGAAAAACTGTTTTTT. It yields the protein CASHRGGPTGGEKLFF.

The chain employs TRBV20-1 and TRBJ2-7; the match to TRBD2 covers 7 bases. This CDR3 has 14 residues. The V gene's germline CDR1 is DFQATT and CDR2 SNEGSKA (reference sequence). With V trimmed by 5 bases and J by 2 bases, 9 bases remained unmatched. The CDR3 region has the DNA TGCAGTGCTGCGGGAGCCCTTTTTACCTACGAGCAGTACTTC. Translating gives CSAAGALFTYEQYF.

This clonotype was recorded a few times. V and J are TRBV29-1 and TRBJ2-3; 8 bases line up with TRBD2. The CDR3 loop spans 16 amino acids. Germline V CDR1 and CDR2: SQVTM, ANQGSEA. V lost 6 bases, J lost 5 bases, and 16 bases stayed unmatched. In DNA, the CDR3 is TGCAGCGTAACCTCGGTGGCGGGGGGTAGTGTAGATACGCAGTATTTT. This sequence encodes CSVTSVAGGSVDTQYF.

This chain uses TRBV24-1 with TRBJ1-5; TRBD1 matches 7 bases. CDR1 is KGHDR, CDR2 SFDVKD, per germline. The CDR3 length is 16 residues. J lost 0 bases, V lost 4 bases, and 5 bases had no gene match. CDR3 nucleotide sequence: TGTGCCACCAGTGAGTCCGGGACAGATAGCAATCAGCCCCAGCATTTT. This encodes CATSESGTDSNQPQHF.

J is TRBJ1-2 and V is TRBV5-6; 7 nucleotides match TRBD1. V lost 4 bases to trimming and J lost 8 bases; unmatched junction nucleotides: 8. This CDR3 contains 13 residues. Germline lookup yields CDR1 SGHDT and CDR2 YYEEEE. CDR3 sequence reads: CASSQGQNEGYTF. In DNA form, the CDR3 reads TGTGCCAGCAGCCAGGGACAGAACGAGGGCTACACCTTC.

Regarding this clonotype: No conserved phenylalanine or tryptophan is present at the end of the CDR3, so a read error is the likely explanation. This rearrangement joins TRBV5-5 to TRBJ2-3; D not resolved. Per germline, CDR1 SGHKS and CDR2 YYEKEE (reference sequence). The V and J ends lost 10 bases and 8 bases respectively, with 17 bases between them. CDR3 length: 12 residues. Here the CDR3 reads CAVGRQTATQYL. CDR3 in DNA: TGTGCCGTAGGGCGGCAGACGGCTACGCAGTATTTG.